This T cell receptor (beta chain) comes out of a study of cytomegalovirus exposure and HLA in healthy donors. Regarding the study as a whole: Among TCR sequences, most were rare, though some public TCRs appeared in many donors. Investigators reported under 200 TCR beta chains as tied to cytomegalovirus. In the 120 validation repertoires, about 94% of cluster scores exceeded 0, per a later analysis.

A note on this clone: Its specificity is unknown.

Separate from the roughly 700-subject first cohort, the approximately 120-subject validation cohort was the one that the donors belonged to. Assay used: immunoSEQ multiplex PCR; TCRdb lists only in-frame clones, some missing. The sample includes a few hundred thousand clones, roughly 90% of them seen just once. Sequenced: PBMCs. The origin of this receptor is a woman aged 18 to 35 in good health and CMV-seronegative.

CDR3 coding DNA: TGTGCCAGCAGTGAAGACAGCTATAGCAATCAGCCCCAGCATTTT. This gives the protein CASSEDSYSNQPQHF. J is TRBJ1-5 and V is TRBV2; no clear D. Deletions cut 1 base from V and 0 bases from J, with 7 bases between. Looked up from germline, CDR1 is SNHLY and CDR2 is FYNNEI. CDR3 length equals 15 residues.